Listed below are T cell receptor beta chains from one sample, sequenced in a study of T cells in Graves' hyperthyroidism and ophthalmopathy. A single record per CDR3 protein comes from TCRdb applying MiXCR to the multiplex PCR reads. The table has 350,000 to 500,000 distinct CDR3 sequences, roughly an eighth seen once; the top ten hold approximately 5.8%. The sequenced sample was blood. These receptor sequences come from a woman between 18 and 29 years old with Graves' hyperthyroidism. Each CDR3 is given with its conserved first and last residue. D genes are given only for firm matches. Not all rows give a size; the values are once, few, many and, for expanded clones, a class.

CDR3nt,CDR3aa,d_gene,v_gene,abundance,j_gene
TGCGCCAGCAGTGACAGCAGCGCAACTAATGAAAAACTGCTTTTT,CASSDSSATNEKLLF,NA,TRBV10-1,NA,TRBJ1-4
TGTGCCAGCAGTGAATTGGGGACAGGGGACACAGATACGCAGTATTTT,CASSELGTGDTDTQYF,TRBD1,TRBV25-1,many,TRBJ2-3
TGTGCCAGCAGGGGCTCTCGTGAGCGGATCACAGATACGCAGTATTTT,CASRGSRERITDTQYF,NA,TRBV6-1,few,TRBJ2-3
TGCAGTGCTCGACATGACAGGAGCTACAATGAGCAGTTCTTC,CSARHDRSYNEQFF,NA,TRBV20-1,few,TRBJ2-1
TGTGCCAGCACCCGGACAGGGCCCACCTACGAGCAGTACTTC,CASTRTGPTYEQYF,TRBD1,TRBV28,many,TRBJ2-7
TGCAGTGCTAGGGGACACGGCAATCAGCCCCAGCATTTT,CSARGHGNQPQHF,NA,TRBV20-1,many,TRBJ1-5
TGTGCCAGCAGCTTAGCGGGTCCAGGGACCAATCAGCCCCAGCATTTT,CASSLAGPGTNQPQHF,NA,TRBV7-8,many,TRBJ1-5
TGCAGTGCTAGGCTCGTCACACCTAGCAATCAGCCCCAGCATTTT,CSARLVTPSNQPQHF,NA,TRBV20-1,many,TRBJ1-5
TGTGCCAGCAGTTTCTCGGTGGAATACGAGCAGTACTTC,CASSFSVEYEQYF,NA,TRBV28,many,TRBJ2-7
TGCAGTGCTAGGCAAACAGGGGTTTGGGATGAAAAACTGTTTTTT,CSARQTGVWDEKLFF,TRBD1,TRBV20-1,NA,TRBJ1-4
TGCAGCGTGGGACAGGGGTACAATTCACCCCTCCACTTT,CSVGQGYNSPLHF,TRBD1,TRBV29-1,NA,TRBJ1-6
TGTGCCTGCCGGGGGTTGTATGACGCTTTCTTT,CACRGLYDAFF,NA,TRBV28,many,TRBJ1-1
TGTGCCAGCAGCCAAGATCCCCGACTGGCCAAGGGCGATGAGCAGTTCTTC,CASSQDPRLAKGDEQFF,NA,TRBV3-1,few,TRBJ2-1
TGTGCCAGCAGCTTAGCGACAGGGGGAGGAGAGACCCAGTACTTC,CASSLATGGGETQYF,TRBD1,TRBV7-9,many,TRBJ2-5
TGTGCCAGCACCTACGCTGGACTAGCCGTCGATGAGCAGTTCTTC,CASTYAGLAVDEQFF,TRBD2,TRBV12-3/TRBV12-4,many,TRBJ2-1
TGCAGCGTCCTAATTAGGGAGTACGAGCAGTACTTC,CSVLIREYEQYF,NA,TRBV29-1,NA,TRBJ2-7
TGTGCCTGGGGCTACCGGGACAGTAGGGATACGCAGTATTTT,CAWGYRDSRDTQYF,TRBD1,TRBV30,NA,TRBJ2-3
TGTGCCAGCACGGATATCAGGTCCCGGATTGGCTACACCTTC,CASTDIRSRIGYTF,NA,TRBV11-2,many,TRBJ1-2
TGTGCCAGCAACGAGGAGGGGTGGTCCGGGGAGCTGTTTTTT,CASNEEGWSGELFF,NA,TRBV9,few,TRBJ2-2
TGCAGTGCTAGACATTCCGGACTAGCGGGCACAGATACGCAGTATTTT,CSARHSGLAGTDTQYF,TRBD2,TRBV20-1,few,TRBJ2-3
TGTGCCAGCAGCGAGGACAGGTTCTACGAGCAGTACTTC,CASSEDRFYEQYF,TRBD1,TRBV7-2,many,TRBJ2-7
TGTGCCAGCAGCTTTGAGGGGACAGGTTTCTCTGGAAACACCATATATTTT,CASSFEGTGFSGNTIYF,TRBD1,TRBV7-2,NA,TRBJ1-3
TGTGCCAGCAGCCCCCGGGTTCGGGGGAGACGGTACAATGAGCAGTTCTTC,CASSPRVRGRRYNEQFF,NA,TRBV11-2,many,TRBJ2-1
TGCGCCAGCAGCCCCCGGGACAGGGGGAACACTGAAGCTTTCTTT,CASSPRDRGNTEAFF,TRBD1,TRBV4-3,few,TRBJ1-1
TGTGCCTGGAGAGGGATTAACTATGGCTACACCTTC,CAWRGINYGYTF,NA,TRBV30,NA,TRBJ1-2
TGCGCCAGCAGCTCGACAGGGCTTCCACAGCCCCAGCATTTT,CASSSTGLPQPQHF,TRBD1,TRBV5-1,many,TRBJ1-5
TGCGCCAGCAGCTTGGCCGAGACCCTCAGCTCAAACACTGAAGCTTCCTTT,CASSLAETLSSNTEASF,NA,TRBV5-1,NA,TRBJ1-1
TGCGCCAGCTCGGTCCCCCTGACAGGACCCCAAGAGACCCAGTACTTC,CASSVPLTGPQETQYF,NA,TRBV5-1,few,TRBJ2-5
TGTGCCAGCAGCTTAGCACAGGGAGGGTCCGAGCAGTACTTC,CASSLAQGGSEQYF,NA,TRBV7-6,many,TRBJ2-7
TGTGCCACCTATAGACAGGAGATTTCGATGAACACTGAAGCTTTCTTT,CATYRQEISMNTEAFF,NA,TRBV6-1,many,TRBJ1-1
TGTGCCAGCAGCCCGAACCCCCTAAGCGGAGCGAAAACTAGCACAGATACGCAGTATTTT,CASSPNPLSGAKTSTDTQYF,NA,TRBV9,NA,TRBJ2-3
TGTGCCAGTAGTATACCGGGACAGGGGGCCAGGCAGCCCCAGCATTTT,CASSIPGQGARQPQHF,TRBD1,TRBV19,NA,TRBJ1-5
TGTGCCAGCAGTGAAACCGGTCGTTTGGCTGAAGCTTTCTTT,CASSETGRLAEAFF,NA,TRBV12-3/TRBV12-4,NA,TRBJ1-1
TGTGCCAGCAGTGAAGCTAGCGGGAGGCCAGATACGCAGTATTTT,CASSEASGRPDTQYF,TRBD2,TRBV2,many,TRBJ2-3
TGTGCCAGCAGTTCCCCGGCTAGCGGGAGGGGCAATGAGCAGTTCTTC,CASSSPASGRGNEQFF,TRBD2,TRBV6-1,many,TRBJ2-1
TGTGCCAGCAGTTATCAGGGGAACACTGAAGCTTTCTTT,CASSYQGNTEAFF,NA,TRBV28,many,TRBJ1-1
TGTGCCATGAGGGCGGCAGGGGACGCAGATACGCAGTATTTT,CAMRAAGDADTQYF,NA,TRBV10-3,few,TRBJ2-3
TGTGCCAGCTCACCAGGGAGAGGGCTGGTAACAGATACGCAGTATTTT,CASSPGRGLVTDTQYF,NA,TRBV18,many,TRBJ2-3
TGTGCCTGGAGTGGCTTAGGCGAGACCCAGTACTTC,CAWSGLGETQYF,NA,TRBV30,many,TRBJ2-5
TGCGCCAGCAGTACCCCTACCGGGCCTAAACGGAGCGAAAAACTGTTTTTT,CASSTPTGPKRSEKLFF,NA,TRBV5-1,few,TRBJ1-4
TGCAGTGCGGAACAGGGATCCCTCTACGAGCAGTACTTC,CSAEQGSLYEQYF,NA,TRBV20-1,many,TRBJ2-7
TGTGCCAGCACCAGGGACGGCTCCTACGAGCAGTACTTC,CASTRDGSYEQYF,NA,TRBV3-1,NA,TRBJ2-7
TGTGCCAGCAGCTCCTTTCCCGGGGCGGGTGGAAACACCATATATTTT,CASSSFPGAGGNTIYF,NA,TRBV11-2,NA,TRBJ1-3
TGTGCCTGGAGTCGACCCGGGACAGGGTCCGGGGAGCAGTACTTC,CAWSRPGTGSGEQYF,TRBD1,TRBV30,many,TRBJ2-7
TGTGCCAGCAGTTACGGCCCGGGGTATAGCAATCAGCCCCAGCATTTT,CASSYGPGYSNQPQHF,NA,TRBV6-5,many,TRBJ1-5
TGTGCCAGCAGCTTAGCGGGTCTAGCGGGAGGGCCTTACGAGCAGTACTTC,CASSLAGLAGGPYEQYF,TRBD2,TRBV7-6,many,TRBJ2-7